This T cell receptor (beta chain) derives from a study of cytomegalovirus exposure and HLA in healthy donors. Deletions cut 7 bases from V and 4 bases from J, with 23 bases between. CDR1 is SQVTM and CDR2 is ANQGSEA in the germline V gene. CDR3 length: 16 amino acids. TCRdb's copy holds only in-frame clones and misses some; the assay was immunoSEQ multiplex PCR. The sample consists of approximately 53,000 clones, about 90% of them appearing once. Broader study findings: Within the approximately 110 validation repertoires, first-cohort TCR clusters tended to co-occur, according to a later analysis. It was approximately 150 TCR beta chains that were listed as cytomegalovirus-associated. Reports described diagnosis of cytomegalovirus status by the classifier as highly specific and sensitive.

It was the approximately 120-subject validation cohort, separate from the approximately 690-subject first cohort, to which the donors belonged. The count of this clone is one. The antigen is undetermined. This rearrangement joins TRBV29-1 to TRBJ2-1; a possible D gene is TRBD2 (5 bases). Material for sequencing was PBMCs. This clonotype was sampled from a man between 18 and 35 years old in good health and CMV-seronegative. The CDR3 DNA reads as TGCAGCGCAACGGGAATCGACCGTGGGTCTTACAATGAGCAGTTCTTC. This translates into CSATGIDRGSYNEQFF.